This is a list of T cell receptor beta chains from one sample in a study of technical replicates of blood from a few donors. TCRdb keeps only in-frame clones here, not all; method: immunoSEQ multiplex PCR. The data contain more than 15,000 clones, approximately 83% of them seen just once; the ten biggest clones take up roughly 9.1%. Sample: PBMCs. All receptors come from a human donor in good health. Some clones in this sample may be carry-over from other donors' samples. Both conserved end residues are trimmed from each CDR3. Each record gives: J gene, clone size, V gene, CDR3 protein. The size of a clone is reported for some rows only, either as once, few or many, or as a class for expanded clones.

J gene: -; clone size: -; V gene: TRBV7-9; CDR3 protein: ASSFGQADEQY
J gene: TRBJ2-1; clone size: -; V gene: TRBV5-4; CDR3 protein: ASSKEGLAGGSANEQF
J gene: TRBJ1-1; clone size: -; V gene: TRBV6-6; CDR3 protein: ASSYQTENTEAF
J gene: TRBJ2-5; clone size: -; V gene: TRBV5-1; CDR3 protein: ASSLRGSGRETQY
J gene: TRBJ1-1; clone size: few; V gene: TRBV7-9; CDR3 protein: ASSDGQAGTEAF
J gene: TRBJ2-5; clone size: -; V gene: TRBV28; CDR3 protein: ASRQGGTGETQY
J gene: TRBJ1-2; clone size: -; V gene: TRBV28; CDR3 protein: ASNPGGGGYGYT
J gene: TRBJ2-7; clone size: -; V gene: TRBV9; CDR3 protein: ASSVDQGNYEQY
J gene: TRBJ2-7; clone size: once; V gene: TRBV28; CDR3 protein: ASSYPGLAGVYEQY
J gene: TRBJ1-1; clone size: -; V gene: TRBV11-3; CDR3 protein: ASSLDRANTEAF
J gene: TRBJ1-3; clone size: -; V gene: TRBV2; CDR3 protein: ASSGTGNSGNTIY
J gene: TRBJ2-3; clone size: -; V gene: TRBV6-4; CDR3 protein: ASSDGGGATDTQY
J gene: TRBJ1-1; clone size: -; V gene: TRBV18; CDR3 protein: ASSRNTGTGRGTEAF
J gene: TRBJ1-3; clone size: -; V gene: TRBV5-1; CDR3 protein: ASSLDGGGNTIY
J gene: TRBJ2-1; clone size: -; V gene: TRBV28; CDR3 protein: ASRSGQSNEQF